The clone carrying this TCR beta chain has only a few counts. As yet, its antigen is unknown. Germline CDR1 reads SGHRS; CDR2 reads YFSETQ. V lost 4 bases and J lost 4; bases outside the gene matches: 9. This CDR3 contains 15 residues. The data are from a study of blood T cells in healthy people across ages. Study conclusions and caveats: Relative to aged donors, long-lived donors carried more naive CD4+ cells and displayed higher diversity.

Through a sample-barcoded 5' primer and a J-beta primer mix, a second PCR was run for roughly 6 to 12 cycles. Each cDNA molecule received a tag from a template-switch adaptor that had 12 random nucleotides. TCRdb processed the 5' RACE reads anew with MiXCR; each CDR3 protein has one entry. Here the sample spans roughly 1.9 million distinct CDR3 sequences, about two fifths being singletons. The rearrangement links TRBV5-1 to TRBJ1-2, with TRBD1 matching 8 bases. Input material: blood. The TCR originated in a human donor in good health. In nucleotides, the CDR3 is TGCGCCAGCAGCGCAAGGACAGGGACGTCCTATGGCTACACCTTC. Amino acids: CASSARTGTSYGYTF.